This TCR beta chain is drawn from a study of blood T cells in healthy people across ages. Study-level results: The lack of PBMC sorting stopped any conclusive naive versus antigen-experienced comparison. Donor CMV status, an unknown factor, possibly confounded changes in expanded clonotypes. Diversity figures derived from one million T cells were judged to underestimate the true value.

This clonotype appeared many times. Its specificity is not known. A sample-barcoded 5' primer and a J-beta primer mix were used in a second PCR of roughly 6 to 11 cycles. From the 5' RACE reads, TCRdb called clonotypes with MiXCR, one entry per CDR3 protein. The top ten clones hold 7.9% of a sample with around 1.5 million distinct CDR3 sequences, roughly 40% of them seen once. This CDR3 is 16 amino acids long. The V gene end was trimmed by 0 bases and the J gene end by 2 bases; junction bases not matched to a gene: 4. Looked up from germline, CDR1 is MNHNY and CDR2 is SVGAGI (reference sequence). Sequenced input: blood. The J gene is TRBJ2-5, the V gene TRBV6-6; 9 bases line up with TRBD2. The receptor was derived from a woman between 18 and 30 years old in good health. CDR3: CASSYSASGAQETQYF. As DNA, the CDR3 is TGTGCCAGCAGTTACTCTGCTAGCGGGGCACAAGAGACCCAGTACTTC.